This TCR beta chain derives from a study of blood T cell repertoires in COVID-19. Study-wide background: Researchers got acute and convalescent COVID-19 samples from the United States, Italy and Spain. The cDNA or gDNA used as material had been derived from T cells, B-cell-depleted T cells, or PBMCs.

In the original analysis: Reference gene primer amplification gave nucleated cell count estimates. The data were produced by immunoSEQ multiplex PCR, yet TCRdb's version contains in-frame clones alone and is incomplete. The DNA gave D and trimming, while V, J and clone size come from that table. The table shows roughly 15,000 clones, with under 85% occurring only once. CDR3 length: 11 amino acids. With 3 bases removed from V and 8 bases from J, the gap between germline ends came to 7 bases. CDR1 and CDR2 from the germline V gene are DFQATT and SNEGSKA (reference sequence). This sequence joins TRBV20-1 and TRBJ2-2; no clear D. The source of this sequence is a man in his 60s with acute or convalescent COVID-19. Sequenced: peripheral blood. The CDR3 sequence: CSASRVGELFF. The CDR3 DNA reads as TGCAGTGCTAGTCGAGTGGGGGAGCTGTTTTTT.